This T cell receptor beta chain was retrieved from a study of T cell responses to AZD1222 COVID-19 vaccine. Points from the study as a whole: Clonal diversity may have been underestimated in mostly white British donors.

With respect to this clone: Its antigen is unidentified.

Produced via immunoSEQ multiplex PCR; TCRdb's table is partial and in-frame only. The data show 70,000 to 75,000 clones, about three quarters seen once. Per the germline V gene, CDR1 is SGHNT and CDR2 is YENEEA. CDR3 length: 13 residues. The V gene lost 1 base and the J gene lost 5 bases, with 6 bases spanning the gap. The sequence was collected from an adult who received the AZD1222 COVID-19 vaccine. V and J are TRBV11-3 and TRBJ2-1; D gene ambiguous. The sample was peripheral blood, taken 28 days after the second AZD1222 dose. The CDR3 DNA follows: TGTGCCAGCAGCTTAGGTGATGACAATGAGCAGTTCTTC. Translated, it gives CASSLGDDNEQFF.